These T cell receptor beta chains were read from a single sample in a study of blood T cell repertoires in COVID-19. Profiled with immunoSEQ multiplex PCR; TCRdb holds only in-frame clones, not every one. The sample consists of roughly 200,000 clones, 70% to 85% of them appearing once. The sample taken for sequencing was PBMCs or T cells enriched from blood (not recorded which). Receptors were obtained from a woman aged 60-75 years with acute COVID-19. Each CDR3 is given with its conserved first and last residue. Fields, in order: clone size, D gene, J gene, V gene, CDR3 protein, CDR3 DNA. D genes are given only for firm matches. A clone size is listed for some rows: how often the clone was seen (once, few, many), or a class if it is expanded.

- | - | TRBJ1-1 | TRBV5-1 | CASSLRGEGAFF | TGCGCCAGCAGCCTGCGCGGGGAAGGAGCTTTCTTT
- | TRBD1 | TRBJ1-4 | TRBV7-9 | CASRPTGASTNEKLFF | TGTGCCAGCAGGCCGACAGGGGCCTCAACTAATGAAAAACTGTTTTTT
- | TRBD2 | TRBJ2-1 | TRBV4-1 | CASSQDPSGRYDEQFF | TGCGCCAGCAGCCAAGATCCTAGCGGGAGGTATGATGAGCAGTTCTTC
- | - | TRBJ1-2 | TRBV18 | CASSPPTTITGRDGYTF | TGTGCCAGCTCACCACCGACTACTATTACAGGGAGAGATGGCTACACCTTC
- | - | TRBJ2-7 | TRBV7-2 | CASSFGTPYEQYF | TGTGCCAGCAGCTTCGGGACTCCTTACGAGCAGTACTTC
- | - | TRBJ2-5 | TRBV25-1 | CASRTTEEETQYF | TGTGCCAGCAGGACGACAGAGGAAGAGACCCAGTACTTC
- | TRBD2 | TRBJ2-1 | TRBV6-5 | CASTGTAGARNEQFF | TGTGCCAGCACGGGTACAGCGGGGGCCCGCAATGAGCAGTTCTTC
- | - | TRBJ2-5 | TRBV7-2 | CASSLFKRVEETQYF | TGTGCCAGCAGCCTATTTAAGCGGGTGGAGGAGACCCAGTACTTC
- | - | TRBJ1-1 | TRBV24-1 | CATSDPTDTEAFF | TGTGCCACCAGTGATCCGACAGACACTGAAGCTTTCTTT
- | TRBD1 | TRBJ1-6 | TRBV30 | CAWTPLNRDSKPLHF | TGTGCCTGGACCCCGCTTAACCGGGACAGCAAGCCCCTCCACTTT
- | TRBD2 | TRBJ2-1 | TRBV7-2 | CASSQRGSGLPLEQFF | TGTGCCAGCAGCCAGAGGGGTAGCGGGCTCCCCCTTGAGCAGTTCTTC
- | - | TRBJ1-2 | TRBV6-5 | CASSYQQAHGYTF | TGTGCCAGCAGTTACCAGCAGGCCCATGGCTACACCTTC
- | - | TRBJ2-2 | TRBV7-8 | CASSLGEVGELFF | TGTGCCAGCAGCTTAGGCGAGGTCGGGGAGCTGTTTTTT
few | - | TRBJ2-1 | TRBV6-6 | CASRPTDNEQFF | TGTGCCAGCAGGCCAACAGACAATGAGCAGTTCTTC
once | - | TRBJ1-1 | TRBV4-2 | CASSPTGNTEAFF | TGTGCCAGCAGCCCGACAGGGAACACTGAAGCTTTCTTT
- | TRBD1 | TRBJ2-2 | TRBV30 | CAWSVGDRLPGELFF | TGTGCCTGGAGTGTGGGGGACAGGCTCCCCGGGGAGCTGTTTTTT
- | - | TRBJ2-5 | TRBV9 | CASSPGGSRETQYF | TGTGCCAGCAGCCCCGGTGGGAGCAGAGAGACCCAGTACTTC
- | TRBD1 | TRBJ1-2 | TRBV5-4 | CASSLGQGIYGYTF | TGTGCCAGCAGCTTGGGACAGGGGATCTATGGCTACACCTTC
once | - | TRBJ1-4 | TRBV5-1 | CASSPLIRGEKLFF | TGCGCCAGCAGCCCTCTCATCCGGGGAGAAAAACTGTTTTTT
once | - | TRBJ2-5 | TRBV29-1 | CSVTGGGETQYF | TGCAGCGTTACAGGGGGGGGAGAGACCCAGTACTTC
- | - | TRBJ1-2 | TRBV2 | CASSEALQGGYGYTF | TGTGCCAGCAGTGAAGCGCTTCAGGGTGGCTATGGCTACACCTTC
- | - | TRBJ2-2 | TRBV5-5 | CASSPTSHGGELFF | TGTGCCAGCAGCCCTACCTCCCATGGCGGGGAGCTGTTTTTT
few | TRBD2 | TRBJ2-1 | TRBV20-1 | CSARGLDEQFF | TGCAGTGCTAGGGGACTAGATGAGCAGTTCTTC
- | TRBD1 | TRBJ1-2 | TRBV18 | CASSLRTGRLDYGYTF | TGTGCCAGCTCACTACGGACAGGACGGTTGGACTATGGCTACACCTTC
- | - | TRBJ2-7 | TRBV7-8 | CASSLRYEQYF | TGTGCCAGCAGCCTCCGGTACGAGCAGTACTTC
once | - | TRBJ2-1 | TRBV28 | CASSLLLESYNEQFF | TGTGCCAGCAGTTTATTACTGGAGTCCTACAATGAGCAGTTCTTC
- | - | TRBJ2-1 | TRBV11-2 | CASSLTVGGEQFF | TGTGCCAGCAGCTTAACAGTAGGGGGTGAGCAGTTCTTC
- | TRBD2 | TRBJ2-7 | TRBV5-6 | CASTPGREAYEQYF | TGTGCCAGTACCCCGGGGCGGGAGGCGTACGAGCAGTACTTC
once | TRBD1 | TRBJ1-1 | TRBV4-3 | CASSQENGQGEAFF | TGCGCCAGCAGCCAAGAAAATGGACAGGGAGAAGCTTTCTTT
few | TRBD2 | TRBJ2-5 | TRBV5-4 | CASRQTSGGKTQYF | TGTGCCAGCAGACAGACTAGCGGGGGGAAGACCCAGTACTTC
- | - | TRBJ2-1 | TRBV7-9 | CASSLSSNSYNEQFF | TGTGCCAGCAGCTTATCCAGTAACTCCTACAATGAGCAGTTCTTC
once | TRBD2 | TRBJ2-1 | TRBV3-1/TRBV3-2 | CASSTRLAGVVGEQFF | TGTGCCAGCAGCACCCGTCTAGCGGGTGTGGTCGGCGAGCAGTTCTTC
- | - | TRBJ1-2 | TRBV28 | CASRIYPYGYTF | TGTGCCAGCAGAATCTACCCCTATGGCTACACCTTC
- | - | TRBJ1-3 | TRBV12-3/TRBV12-4 | CATYREDGNTIYF | TGTGCCACCTATAGGGAGGATGGAAACACCATATATTTT
- | - | TRBJ1-2 | TRBV19 | CASSVARGGYTF | TGTGCCAGTAGTGTGGCGCGGGGTGGCTACACCTTC
- | TRBD1 | TRBJ1-1 | TRBV14 | CASSQEGPGGYTEAFF | TGTGCCAGCAGCCAAGAGGGCCCAGGGGGCTACACTGAAGCTTTCTTT
- | - | TRBJ1-2 | TRBV15 | CATSVPGSNYGYTF | TGTGCCACCAGCGTCCCAGGGTCTAACTATGGCTACACCTTC
- | TRBD1 | TRBJ2-3 | TRBV5-1 | CASSYSWTGGSTDTQYF | TGCGCCAGCAGCTACTCCTGGACAGGGGGATCCACAGATACGCAGTATTTT
- | TRBD1 | TRBJ2-2 | TRBV10-3 | CAISDPRDRGQNTGELFF | TGTGCCATCAGCGACCCCCGGGACAGGGGCCAGAACACCGGGGAGCTGTTTTTT
few | - | TRBJ2-5 | TRBV10-3 | CAISKGEETQYF | TGTGCCATCAGTAAGGGGGAGGAGACCCAGTACTTC
- | - | TRBJ2-3 | TRBV4-3 | CASSQERGASTDTQYF | TGCGCCAGCAGCCAAGAACGGGGGGCTAGCACAGATACGCAGTATTTT
- | - | TRBJ1-2 | TRBV7-8 | CASSLTDSKLF | TGTGCCAGCAGCTTAACGGACTCAAAACTCTTC
- | - | TRBJ1-4 | TRBV10-2 | CASSESSEKLFF | TGCGCCAGCAGTGAGTCGAGCGAAAAACTGTTTTTT